This passage covers 27 T cell receptor beta chains from one sample sequenced in a study of cytomegalovirus exposure and HLA in healthy donors. The PCR was carried out with 60 Vbeta primers and 13 Jbeta primers. The protocol was immunoSEQ multiplex PCR, while the TCRdb copy is restricted to in-frame clones and leaves out a portion. The table for this sample gives 38,000 or so clones. The source material was PBMCs. These receptors all stem from a man between 40 and 49 years old in good health and CMV-seropositive.

This chain links TRBV7-3 with TRBJ1-1, with D possibly matching TRBD1 (5 bases). Germline CDR1 reads SGHTA; CDR2 reads FQGTGA. This CDR3 is built from 13 residues. Between the trimmed V and J ends, which lost 3 bases and 6 bases, there was a span of 11 bases. The CDR3 protein is CASSFRQGAEAFF. The CDR3 nucleotides are TGTGCCAGCAGCTTCCGCCAGGGCGCTGAAGCTTTCTTT.

This rearrangement joins TRBV27 to TRBJ2-7; 11 nucleotides line up with TRBD2. V dropped 4 bases and J dropped 9; count of bases not matched to a gene: 11. The CDR3 sequence is 15 residues long. The germline V gene encodes CDR1 MNHEY and CDR2 SMNVEV (reference sequence). CDR3 DNA sequence: TGTGCCAGCAGTTCCGGTCTAGCGGGAGGTTCTCGGCAGTACTTC. It yields the protein CASSSGLAGGSRQYF.

The CDR3 nucleotides are TGTGCCAGCAGCCTCGGGACAGGGTCTGGAAACACCATATATTTT. Its protein product is CASSLGTGSGNTIYF. The chain combines TRBV5-6 with TRBJ1-3, with 9 positions matching TRBD1. From germline, CDR1 is SGHDT and CDR2 YYEEEE. This CDR3 has 15 amino acids. Losses at the gene ends were 4 bases for V and 1 base for J; bases not matched to a gene: 3.

The chain joins TRBV11-2 to TRBJ2-1; 7 bases agree with TRBD1. The CDR3 contains 12 residues. Germline V lookup: CDR1 SGHAT, CDR2 FQNNGV. V shed 5 bases and J 10 bases; nucleotides not matched to a gene: 5. The CDR3 here is CASSPGGAEQFF. The CDR3 DNA is TGTGCCAGCAGCCCAGGGGGTGCGGAGCAGTTCTTC.

The J gene is TRBJ2-4, the V gene TRBV7-2; TRBD2 matches at 7 bases. J lost 7 bases, V lost 3 bases, and 6 bases had no gene match. The CDR3 is made up of 14 amino acids. Germline V CDR1 and CDR2: SGHTA, FQGNSA. The CDR3: CASSFDSGKNIQYF. Written as DNA, the CDR3 is TGTGCCAGCAGCTTCGACAGCGGGAAGAACATTCAGTACTTC.

The chain employs TRBV25-1 and TRBJ1-5; D remains ambiguous. CDR1 is MGHDK, CDR2 SYGVNS, per germline. The CDR3 consists of 15 residues. V lost 6 bases to trimming and J lost 6 bases, with 18 bases between them. The CDR3 is CASSNAAEGGQPQHF. DNA for the CDR3: TGTGCCAGCAGCAACGCGGCTGAGGGCGGTCAGCCCCAGCATTTT.

The rearrangement uses TRBV7-3 and TRBJ2-1; D perhaps matches TRBD2 (6 bases). Germline assignment: CDR1 SGHTA and CDR2 FQGTGA. Trimming cost V 7 bases and J 4 bases, with 14 bases left between them. This CDR3 is built from 14 residues. This chain's CDR3 is CASNSGTPYNEQFF. The CDR3 DNA is TGTGCCAGCAACTCCGGGACTCCTTACAATGAGCAGTTCTTC.

V usage is TRBV5-1 and J usage is TRBJ1-2, with D possibly being TRBD1 (6 bases). The germline V and J ends were trimmed by 4 bases and 2 bases, with 9 bases remaining between them. Germline CDR1 SGHRS, CDR2 YFSETQ. The length of the CDR3 is 13 residues. Here the CDR3 reads CASSPQGNYGYTF. The CDR3 DNA follows: TGCGCCAGCAGCCCACAGGGAAACTATGGCTACACCTTC.

The rearrangement joins TRBV7-9 to TRBJ1-4; 8 nucleotides match TRBD1. The germline V gene encodes CDR1 SEHNR and CDR2 FQNEAQ (reference sequence). V was pared by 1 base and J by 5 bases, with 6 bases of the junction left unmatched. The CDR3 is made up of 16 amino acids. The CDR3 DNA sequence: TGTGCCAGCAGCTTAGGGGGACAGGCTTCAAATGAAAAACTGTTTTTT. Its translation is CASSLGGQASNEKLFF.

The V and J genes are TRBV5-4 and TRBJ2-2; the match to TRBD2 covers 8 bases. Germline V gives CDR1 SGHNT, CDR2 YYREEE (reference sequence). This CDR3 has 14 residues. CDR3 amino acids: CAETREGGTGELFF. Here the CDR3 DNA reads TGTGCAGAAACCCGGGAGGGGGGCACCGGGGAGCTGTTTTTT.

The chain carries TRBV29-1 and TRBJ2-5; possibly TRBD1 for D (6 bases). The CDR3 is 11 amino acids. V was pared by 8 bases and J by 5 bases, with 12 bases between. Germline-derived CDR1 and CDR2 are SQVTM and ANQGSEA. CDR3 protein: CSKIQGETQYF. DNA for the CDR3: TGCAGCAAAATCCAGGGGGAGACCCAGTACTTC.

The rearrangement links TRBV2 to TRBJ1-5; D is undetermined. Germline-derived CDR1 and CDR2 are SNHLY and FYNNEI. The length of the CDR3 is 14 residues. Trimming cost V 5 bases and J 1 base, with 9 bases left between them. The CDR3 nucleotides are TGTGCCAGCAGTCGACAAGTGAGCAATCAGCCCCAGCATTTT. Its protein product is CASSRQVSNQPQHF.

The chain links TRBV9 to TRBJ1-4, with no clear D. The CDR3 contains 15 residues. CDR1 is SGDLS and CDR2 is YYNGEE in the germline V gene. Trimming left V 0 bases short and J 0 bases short, with 6 bases between. CDR3 sequence reads: CASSVGLATNEKLFF. DNA for the CDR3: TGTGCCAGCAGCGTAGGACTAGCAACTAATGAAAAACTGTTTTTT. Complete variable domain (other parts from reference TRBV9 and TRBJ1-4): DSGVTQTPKHLITATGQRVTLRCSPRSGDLSVYWYQQSLDQGLQFLIQYYNGEERAKGNILERFSAQQFPDLHSELNLSSLELGDSALYFCASSVGLATNEKLFFGSGTQLSVL.

The chain employs TRBV18 and TRBJ2-1; D perhaps matches TRBD1 (6 bases). V was cut by 5 bases and J by 0 bases, with 14 bases left in between. CDR1 and CDR2 from the germline V gene are KGHSH and LQKENI. This CDR3 is 16 amino acids long. Written as DNA, the CDR3 is TGTGCCAGCTCATCACAACGGACAGACTCCTACAATGAGCAGTTCTTC. It codes for CASSSQRTDSYNEQFF.

The genes are TRBV7-9 and TRBJ2-4; 8 nucleotides align to TRBD2. After removal of 5 bases from V and 1 base from J, the junction contained 10 bases not matched to a gene. Per germline, CDR1 SEHNR and CDR2 FQNEAQ (reference sequence). This CDR3 has 17 residues. Written as DNA, the CDR3 is TGTGCCAGCAGCCCCGGAGGAGCGGGAGTCGCCAAAAACATTCAGTACTTC. It translates to CASSPGGAGVAKNIQYF. Filled out from reference TRBV7-9 and TRBJ2-4, the complete variable domain reads DTGVSQNPRHKITKRGQNVTFRCDPISEHNRLYWYRQTLGQGPEFLTYFQNEAQLEKSRLLSDRFSAERPKGSFSTLEIQRTEQGDSAMYLCASSPGGAGVAKNIQYFGAGTRLSVL.

The J gene is TRBJ1-5, the V gene TRBV4-3; TRBD1 matches at 7 bases. The germline CDR1 and CDR2 sequences are LGHNA and YSLEER. The CDR3 is 14 amino acids. V was pared by 3 bases and J by 7 bases, with 6 bases of the junction left unmatched. CDR3: CASSQEGGSQPQHF. The CDR3 nucleotides read TGCGCCAGCAGCCAGGAAGGGGGCAGCCAGCCCCAGCATTTT.

The genes are TRBV5-1 and TRBJ1-1; D possibly corresponds to TRBD1 (6 bases). The CDR3 loop spans 16 amino acids. The germline V gene encodes CDR1 SGHRS and CDR2 YFSETQ. The germline V and J ends were trimmed by 4 bases and 1 base, with 17 bases remaining between them. DNA for the CDR3: TGCGCCAGCAGCGCACAGACAGGTCCTACGAACACTGAAGCTTTCTTT. Amino acids: CASSAQTGPTNTEAFF.

V gene TRBV5-4 combines with J gene TRBJ2-3; 8 bases match TRBD2. The germline V gene encodes CDR1 SGHNT and CDR2 YYREEE (reference sequence). After removal of 5 bases from V and 0 bases from J, the junction contained 8 bases not matched to a gene. The CDR3 extends over 16 amino acids. In nucleotides, the CDR3 is TGTGCCAGCAGGTACAGTAGCGGGACTAGCACAGATACGCAGTATTTT. This encodes CASRYSSGTSTDTQYF.

The chain combines TRBV27 with TRBJ1-6, with 7 bases lining up with TRBD1. The J segment lost 0 bases and the V segment lost 5 bases, leaving 7 bases of the junction unmatched. The germline V gene has CDR1 MNHEY and CDR2 SMNVEV (reference sequence). The CDR3 totals 17 residues. The CDR3 sequence: CASSPRQGSSYNSPLHF. The CDR3 nucleotides read TGTGCCAGCAGTCCCCGACAGGGTAGCTCCTATAATTCACCCCTCCACTTT.

CDR3 sequence reads: CASSRGQDSYGYTF. CDR3 coding DNA: TGTGCCAGCTCCCGGGGACAGGACTCTTATGGCTACACCTTC. This chain uses TRBV18 with TRBJ1-2; TRBD1 agrees at 8 bases. V was pared by 6 bases and J by 5 bases, with 8 bases of the junction left unmatched. The CDR3 is 14 residues long. Germline lookup yields CDR1 KGHSH and CDR2 LQKENI.

The chain combines TRBV29-1 with TRBJ2-1; D is perhaps TRBD1 (6 bases). CDR1 is SQVTM, CDR2 ANQGSEA, per germline. CDR3 length: 12 residues. V dropped 6 bases and J dropped 8 bases, with 14 bases sitting between them. CDR3 protein: CSVKTGSDEQFF. CDR3 nucleotide sequence: TGCAGCGTGAAAACAGGGTCCGATGAGCAGTTCTTC.

J is TRBJ2-7 and V is TRBV7-9, with D unresolved. The CDR3 totals 11 residues. CDR1 SEHNR and CDR2 FQNEAQ come from the germline V gene (reference sequence). V lost 1 base to trimming and J lost 7 bases, with 5 bases between them. DNA for the CDR3: TGTGCCAGCAGCTTAGAACAGGAGCAGTACTTC. It encodes CASSLEQEQYF.

V gene TRBV7-9 combines with J gene TRBJ2-7; D ambiguous. Germline CDR1 SEHNR, CDR2 FQNEAQ (reference sequence). The V end lost 5 bases, the J end lost 4 bases, and 12 bases lay between the germline ends. The CDR3 runs 13 residues. The CDR3 region is CASSQTSSYEQYF. Here the CDR3 DNA reads TGTGCCAGCAGCCAAACATCTTCTTACGAGCAGTACTTC.

This chain links TRBV30 with TRBJ2-1, with a tentative D call TRBD2 (5 bases). V lost 5 bases and J lost 4, with 12 bases in between. Germline loops: CDR1 GTSNPN, CDR2 SVGIG (reference sequence). This CDR3 spans 13 amino acids. CDR3 sequence reads: CAWAGQIYNEQFF. The CDR3 nucleotides are TGTGCCTGGGCGGGCCAGATTTACAATGAGCAGTTCTTC.

V and J are TRBV13 and TRBJ2-2; TRBD1 is a possible D gene (6 bases). V was pared by 2 bases and J by 6 bases, with 13 bases between. The CDR3 is made up of 15 amino acids. Germline V CDR1 and CDR2: PRHDT, FYEKMQ (reference sequence). CDR3 region: CASSLWGRGSGELFF. The DNA of the CDR3 is TGTGCCAGCAGCTTATGGGGCAGGGGTTCCGGGGAGCTGTTTTTT.

This chain links TRBV27 with TRBJ2-5, with D unresolved. From germline, CDR1 is MNHEY and CDR2 SMNVEV (reference sequence). With 4 bases removed from V and 2 bases from J, the gap between germline ends came to 11 bases. The CDR3 runs 14 residues. The CDR3 reads CASSSLTRQETQYF. The CDR3 DNA reads TGTGCCAGCAGTTCCCTTACTCGTCAAGAGACCCAGTACTTC.

The CDR3 coding sequence is TGTGCCTGGAACTTAGGAAGCGCTGAAGCTTTCTTT. Translated: CAWNLGSAEAFF. This chain joins TRBV30 and TRBJ1-1; D gene ambiguous. CDR1 is GTSNPN, CDR2 SVGIG, per germline (reference sequence). V lost 4 bases, J lost 6 bases, and 12 bases lay in between. This CDR3 region has 12 residues. Supplemented by reference TRBV30 and TRBJ1-1, the full variable domain reads SQTIHQWPATLVQPVGSPLSLECTVEGTSNPNLYWYRQAAGRGLQLLFYSVGIGQISSEVPQNLSASRPQDRQFILSSKKLLLSDSGFYLCAWNLGSAEAFFGQGTRLTVV.